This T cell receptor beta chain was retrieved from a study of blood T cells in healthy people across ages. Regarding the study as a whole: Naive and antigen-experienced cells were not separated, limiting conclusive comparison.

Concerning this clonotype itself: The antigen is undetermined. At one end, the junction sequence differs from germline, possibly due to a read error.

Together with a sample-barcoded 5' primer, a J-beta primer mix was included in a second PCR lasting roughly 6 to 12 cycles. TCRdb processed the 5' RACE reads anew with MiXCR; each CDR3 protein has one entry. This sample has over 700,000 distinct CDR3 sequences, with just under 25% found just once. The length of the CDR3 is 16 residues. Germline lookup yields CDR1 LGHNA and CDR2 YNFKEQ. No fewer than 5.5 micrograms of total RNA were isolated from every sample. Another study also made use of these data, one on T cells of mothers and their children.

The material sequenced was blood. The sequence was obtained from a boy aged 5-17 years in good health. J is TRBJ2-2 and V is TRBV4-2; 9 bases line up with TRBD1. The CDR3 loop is CASSSWTGVNTGGLFF. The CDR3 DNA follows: TGTGCCAGCAGCTCCTGGACAGGGGTGAACACCGGGGGGCTGTTTTTT.